This is a list of T cell receptor beta chains from one sample in a study of cytomegalovirus exposure and HLA in healthy donors. The assay was immunoSEQ multiplex PCR, and TCRdb's table has in-frame clones only and misses some. This table holds about 150,000 clones, about 80% found once. Sequenced sample: PBMCs. These TCRs come from a man younger than 30 in good health and CMV-seronegative. CDR3s include the opening cysteine and the closing phenylalanine or tryptophan. The D gene is left open where the match is weak. Some rows mark clone size as missing; the rest say once, few, many or name a class of expanded clone.

d_call,clone_size,v_call,j_call,cdr3_aa,cdr3_nt
TRBD1,NA,TRBV14,TRBJ1-2,CASSQVGQGYYGYTF,TGTGCCAGCAGCCAAGTCGGACAGGGCTACTATGGCTACACCTTC
NA,NA,TRBV7-8,TRBJ1-5,CASSLITSGGYSNQPQHF,TGTGCCAGCAGCTTAATCACTTCGGGGGGTTATAGCAATCAGCCCCAGCATTTT
NA,NA,TRBV10-3,TRBJ2-1,CATQGGNNEQFF,TGTGCCACCCAGGGCGGCAACAATGAGCAGTTCTTC
TRBD1,once,TRBV28,TRBJ1-2,CASSSGGAHLYGYTF,TGTGCCAGCAGTTCAGGGGGCGCCCACCTCTATGGCTACACCTTC
NA,few,TRBV6-1,TRBJ2-3,CASSLLSADTQYF,TGTGCCAGCAGTTTACTGTCTGCAGATACGCAGTATTTT
TRBD2,NA,TRBV19,TRBJ2-5,CASKGLASETQYF,TGTGCCAGTAAAGGACTAGCTAGTGAGACCCAGTACTTC
NA,NA,TRBV10-3,TRBJ1-2,CASSHDRANYGYTF,TGTGCCAGCAGTCACGACAGAGCTAACTATGGCTACACCTTC
TRBD1,NA,TRBV4-1,TRBJ2-7,CASSQRTGGYEQYF,TGCGCCAGCAGCCAAAGGACAGGGGGCTACGAGCAGTACTTC
TRBD1,few,TRBV9,TRBJ1-4,CASSAWNRGLGEKLFF,TGTGCCAGCAGCGCATGGAACAGGGGATTGGGCGAAAAACTGTTTTTT
TRBD2,NA,TRBV28,TRBJ2-7,CASRAASAGGYEQYF,TGTGCCAGCAGGGCTGCCTCAGCGGGGGGCTACGAGCAGTACTTC
NA,NA,TRBV7-6,TRBJ1-4,CASSAGYQRTNEKLFF,TGTGCCAGCAGCGCCGGTTATCAGCGGACTAATGAAAAACTGTTTTTT
NA,NA,TRBV5-1,TRBJ2-1,CASRADSTTYNEQFF,TGCGCCAGCAGGGCGGACTCCACGACCTACAATGAGCAGTTCTTC
TRBD1,few,TRBV9,TRBJ1-4,CASSARDRANEKLFF,TGTGCCAGCAGCGCAAGGGACAGAGCGAATGAAAAACTGTTTTTT
TRBD1,NA,TRBV4-1,TRBJ1-2,CASSQVGTGANYGYTF,TGCGCCAGCAGCCAAGTCGGGACAGGGGCCAACTATGGCTACACCTTC
NA,NA,TRBV27,TRBJ2-3,CASRRLSTDTQYF,TGTGCCAGCAGGAGACTTAGCACAGATACGCAGTATTTT
TRBD1,NA,TRBV4-1,TRBJ2-7,CASSVAFEGSGGISGEQYF,TGCGCCAGCAGCGTCGCCTTTGAAGGCTCAGGGGGAATAAGTGGCGAGCAGTACTTC
NA,NA,TRBV14,TRBJ2-2,CASSHQNTGELFF,TGTGCCAGCAGCCATCAGAACACCGGGGAGCTGTTTTTT
NA,NA,TRBV18,TRBJ2-2,CASSPADGGELFF,TGTGCCAGCTCACCAGCTGACGGGGGGGAGCTGTTTTTT
TRBD2,few,TRBV15,TRBJ2-7,CATSSLAGGSSYEQYF,TGTGCCACCAGCAGTCTAGCGGGAGGGTCTTCCTACGAGCAGTACTTC
TRBD2,NA,TRBV29-1,TRBJ2-1,CSVPNLSGGSSYNEQFF,TGCAGCGTCCCTAACCTTAGCGGGGGGAGCTCCTACAATGAGCAGTTCTTC
NA,NA,TRBV6-1,TRBJ1-2,CASSTGGYYGYTF,TGTGCCAGCAGCACGGGAGGCTACTATGGCTACACCTTC
NA,few,TRBV6-1,TRBJ1-4,CASSDVRSGKLFF,TGTGCCAGCAGTGACGTTAGGTCGGGAAAACTGTTTTTT
TRBD1,once,TRBV9,TRBJ1-5,CASSLGTGNQPQHF,TGTGCCAGCAGCTTAGGGACAGGTAATCAGCCCCAGCATTTT
NA,few,TRBV6-4,TRBJ2-6,CASSDSRGGSGANVLTF,TGTGCCAGCAGTGACTCCAGGGGTGGATCTGGGGCCAACGTCCTGACTTTC
TRBD2,NA,TRBV27,TRBJ2-1,CASSLGGSSYNEQFF,TGTGCCAGCAGTTTAGGCGGGAGCTCCTACAATGAGCAGTTCTTC
NA,NA,TRBV7-9,TRBJ2-7,CASGSEYEQYF,TGTGCCTCCGGGAGCGAGTACGAGCAGTACTTC
TRBD1,NA,TRBV5-1,TRBJ1-5,CASSLGGTGDQPQHF,TGCGCCAGCAGCTTGGGTGGGACAGGGGATCAGCCCCAGCATTTT
TRBD1,NA,TRBV4-1,TRBJ2-1,CASSLGQGYNEQFF,TGCGCCAGCAGCCTGGGACAGGGCTACAATGAGCAGTTCTTC
TRBD2,NA,TRBV7-9,TRBJ2-7,CASSATSGISYEQYF,TGTGCCAGCAGCGCTACTAGCGGGATCTCCTACGAGCAGTACTTC
TRBD1,NA,TRBV4-1,TRBJ2-7,CASSLVIGGAYEQYF,TGCGCCAGCAGCCTAGTCATAGGGGGCGCCTACGAGCAGTACTTC
NA,NA,TRBV21-1,TRBJ2-3,CASSPTATGGRLDTDTQYF,TGTGCCAGCAGCCCAACGGCCACAGGGGGAAGACTCGACACAGATACGCAGTATTTT
TRBD1,NA,TRBV19,TRBJ2-7,CASSVGTVGLWEQYF,TGTGCCAGTAGTGTAGGGACAGTTGGTTTGTGGGAGCAGTACTTC
NA,once,TRBV19,TRBJ1-4,CASRGKGATNEKLFF,TGTGCCAGTAGGGGGAAGGGGGCAACTAATGAAAAACTGTTTTTT
NA,NA,TRBV19,TRBJ1-5,CASRQDPEPQHF,TGTGCCAGTAGACAGGACCCCGAGCCCCAGCATTTT
NA,NA,TRBV6-5,TRBJ1-2,CASSLQADYGYTF,TGTGCCAGCAGTCTACAGGCCGACTATGGCTACACCTTC
TRBD1,NA,TRBV9,TRBJ2-2,CASSNEGGRTGELFF,TGTGCCAGCAGCAACGAAGGGGGCAGAACCGGGGAGCTGTTTTTT
NA,NA,TRBV20-1,TRBJ1-1,CSVSEAFF,TGCAGTGTCTCTGAAGCTTTCTTT
TRBD2,NA,TRBV5-1,TRBJ2-1,CASSLTGTSGMNEQFF,TGCGCCAGCAGCTTAACCGGGACTAGCGGGATGAATGAGCAGTTCTTC
NA,NA,TRBV30,TRBJ1-2,CAWSSRGAGGYTF,TGTGCCTGGAGTTCACGGGGTGCGGGGGGCTACACCTTC
TRBD1,NA,TRBV5-6,TRBJ1-4,CASSSRRTGNHNEKLFF,TGTGCCAGCAGCTCCCGAAGGACAGGAAACCATAATGAAAAACTGTTTTTT